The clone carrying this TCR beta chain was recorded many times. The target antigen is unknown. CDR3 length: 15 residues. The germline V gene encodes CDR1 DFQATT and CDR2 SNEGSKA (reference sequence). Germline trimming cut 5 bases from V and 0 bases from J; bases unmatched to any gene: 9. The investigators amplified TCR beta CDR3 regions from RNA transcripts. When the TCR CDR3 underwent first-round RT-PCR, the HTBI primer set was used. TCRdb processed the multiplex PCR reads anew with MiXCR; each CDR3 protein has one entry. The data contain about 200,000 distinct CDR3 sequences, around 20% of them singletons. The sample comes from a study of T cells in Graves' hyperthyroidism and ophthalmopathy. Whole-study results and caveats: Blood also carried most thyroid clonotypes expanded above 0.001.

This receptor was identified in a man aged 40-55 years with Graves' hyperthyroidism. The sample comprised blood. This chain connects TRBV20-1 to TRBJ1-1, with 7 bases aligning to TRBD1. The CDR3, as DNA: TGCAGTGCTGAACAGGGGCGGATTATGAACACTGAAGCTTTCTTT. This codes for CSAEQGRIMNTEAFF.